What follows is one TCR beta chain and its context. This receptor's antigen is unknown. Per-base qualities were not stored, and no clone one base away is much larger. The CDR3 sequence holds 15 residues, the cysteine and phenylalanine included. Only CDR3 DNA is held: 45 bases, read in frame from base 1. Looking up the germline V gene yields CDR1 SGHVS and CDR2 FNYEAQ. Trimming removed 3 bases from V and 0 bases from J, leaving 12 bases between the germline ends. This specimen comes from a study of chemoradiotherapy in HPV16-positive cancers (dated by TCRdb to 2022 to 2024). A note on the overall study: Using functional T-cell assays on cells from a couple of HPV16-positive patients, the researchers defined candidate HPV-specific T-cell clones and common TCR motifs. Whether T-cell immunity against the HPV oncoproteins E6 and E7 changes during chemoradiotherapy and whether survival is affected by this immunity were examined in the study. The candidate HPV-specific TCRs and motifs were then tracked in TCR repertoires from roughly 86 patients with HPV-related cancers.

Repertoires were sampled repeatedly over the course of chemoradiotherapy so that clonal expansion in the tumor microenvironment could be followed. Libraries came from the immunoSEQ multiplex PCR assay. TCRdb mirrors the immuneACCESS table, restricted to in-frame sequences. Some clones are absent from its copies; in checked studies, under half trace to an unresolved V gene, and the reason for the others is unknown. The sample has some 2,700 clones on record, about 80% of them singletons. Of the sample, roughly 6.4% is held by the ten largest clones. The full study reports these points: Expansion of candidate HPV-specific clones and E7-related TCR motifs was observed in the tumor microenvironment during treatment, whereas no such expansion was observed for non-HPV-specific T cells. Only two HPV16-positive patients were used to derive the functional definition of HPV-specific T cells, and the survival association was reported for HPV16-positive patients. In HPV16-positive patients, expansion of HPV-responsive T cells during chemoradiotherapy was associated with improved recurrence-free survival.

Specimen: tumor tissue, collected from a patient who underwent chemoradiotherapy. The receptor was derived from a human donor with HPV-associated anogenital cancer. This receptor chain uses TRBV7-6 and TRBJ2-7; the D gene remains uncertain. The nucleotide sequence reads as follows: TGTGCCAGCAGCTTGGACGCAGGAAGCTCCTACGAGCAGTACTTC. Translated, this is CASSLDAGSSYEQYF.